This TCR beta chain was sequenced for a study of control samples from healthy donors and cancer patients. The CDR3 loop spans 14 amino acids. V was cut by 2 bases and J by 1 base, with 8 bases left in between. Germline V gives CDR1 MNHEY, CDR2 SVGAGI. Produced via immunoSEQ multiplex PCR; TCRdb's table is partial and in-frame only. The sample lists roughly 370,000 clones; roughly 90% were seen once. This sequence originates from a man in his forties with head and neck cancer. The V gene is TRBV6-5, the J gene TRBJ1-2; maybe TRBD1 (5 bases). Source material: PBMCs. In DNA form, the CDR3 reads TGTGCCAGCAGTTACAAGGACATTAACTATGGCTACACCTTC. Its translation is CASSYKDINYGYTF.